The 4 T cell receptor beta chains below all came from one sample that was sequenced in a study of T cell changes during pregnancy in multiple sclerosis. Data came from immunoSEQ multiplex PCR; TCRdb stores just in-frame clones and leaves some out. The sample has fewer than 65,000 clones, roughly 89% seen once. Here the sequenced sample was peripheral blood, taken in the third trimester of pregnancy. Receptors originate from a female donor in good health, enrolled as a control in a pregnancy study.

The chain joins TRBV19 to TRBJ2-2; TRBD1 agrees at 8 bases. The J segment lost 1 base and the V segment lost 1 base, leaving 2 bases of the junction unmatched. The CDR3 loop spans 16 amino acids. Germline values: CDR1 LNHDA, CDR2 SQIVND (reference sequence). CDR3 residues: CASSIGGTGNTGELFF. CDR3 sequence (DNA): TGTGCCAGTAGTATAGGGGGGACAGGGAACACCGGGGAGCTGTTTTTT.

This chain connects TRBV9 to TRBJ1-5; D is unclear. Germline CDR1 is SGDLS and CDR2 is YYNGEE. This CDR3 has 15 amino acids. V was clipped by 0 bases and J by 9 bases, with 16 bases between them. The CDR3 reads CASSVDGQEVRPQHF. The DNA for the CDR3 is TGTGCCAGCAGCGTAGACGGGCAGGAGGTTAGGCCCCAGCATTTT.

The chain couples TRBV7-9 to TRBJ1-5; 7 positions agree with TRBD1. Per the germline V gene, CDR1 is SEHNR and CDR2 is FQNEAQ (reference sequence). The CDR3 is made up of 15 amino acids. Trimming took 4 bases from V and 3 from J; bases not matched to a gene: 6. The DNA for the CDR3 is TGTGCCAGCAGCTCCGACAGGGCCAACAATCAGCCCCAGCATTTT. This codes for CASSSDRANNQPQHF.

The CDR3 protein is CASSSDPQGYGYTF. For the CDR3, the DNA is TGTGCCAGCAGCTCAGACCCTCAGGGCTATGGCTACACCTTC. The V and J genes are TRBV5-6 and TRBJ1-2; D is perhaps TRBD1 (5 bases). Looked up from germline, CDR1 is SGHDT and CDR2 is YYEEEE. The CDR3 covers 14 residues. V lost 3 bases, J lost 4 bases, and 13 bases lay in between.